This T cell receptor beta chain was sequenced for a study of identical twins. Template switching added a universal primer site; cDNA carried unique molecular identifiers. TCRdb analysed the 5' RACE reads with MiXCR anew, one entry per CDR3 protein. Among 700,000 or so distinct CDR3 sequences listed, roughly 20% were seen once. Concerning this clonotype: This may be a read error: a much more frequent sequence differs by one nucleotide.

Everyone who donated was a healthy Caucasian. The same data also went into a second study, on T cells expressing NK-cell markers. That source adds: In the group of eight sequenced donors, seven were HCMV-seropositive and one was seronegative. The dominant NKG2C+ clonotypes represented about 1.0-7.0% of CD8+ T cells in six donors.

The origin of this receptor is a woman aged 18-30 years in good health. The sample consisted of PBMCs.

CDR3 in amino acids: CASSLYGGELFF. In DNA form, the CDR3 reads TGTGCCAGCAGCTTATACGGGGGGGAGCTGTTTTTT. The V and J genes are TRBV11-2 and TRBJ2-2; D unresolved. V was pared by 2 bases and J by 8 bases, with 6 bases between. Germline lookup yields CDR1 SGHAT and CDR2 FQNNGV. The CDR3 runs to 12 residues.